This is a list of T cell receptor beta chains from one sample in a study of blood T cells in healthy people across ages. MiXCR, applied by TCRdb to the 5' RACE reads, yields one record per CDR3 protein. In the table there are around 870,000 distinct CDR3 sequences, around 30% of which are singletons. The specimen was blood. Receptors originate from a woman of 80 years or more in good health. Both conserved end residues are part of each CDR3. The order of the fields is D gene, clone size, V gene, J gene, CDR3 DNA, CDR3 protein. D genes are given only for firm matches. Clone size is given for some rows only: seen once, a few or many times, or a class if the clone is expanded.

>TRBD2|many|TRBV5-1|TRBJ2-1
TGCGCCAGCAGCCCTAGGACCGATACCCTCTCTAGCGGCTCCTACAATGAGCAGTTCTTC
CASSPRTDTLSSGSYNEQFF
>TRBD1|many|TRBV15|TRBJ2-7
TGTGCCACCAGCCACAGGGGTACCTACGAGCAGTACTTC
CATSHRGTYEQYF
>-|many|TRBV7-2|TRBJ2-7
TGTGCCAGCAGCTCCCAGCGGACCCGGGGGTCCGAGCAGTACTTC
CASSSQRTRGSEQYF
>-|many|TRBV7-2|TRBJ2-3
TGTGCCAGCAGCTTAGGGGGGATGAGGGGGGCAGATACGCAGTATTTT
CASSLGGMRGADTQYF
>-|many|TRBV7-8|TRBJ2-3
TGTGCCAGCAGCTTATATGGGGGACAAGCAGATACGCAGTATTTT
CASSLYGGQADTQYF
>-|many|TRBV25-1|TRBJ1-2
TGTGCCAGCAGCGAACCTATCCGGGGTGGTGGTTATGGCTACACCTTC
CASSEPIRGGGYGYTF
>TRBD2|-|TRBV6-6|TRBJ2-1
TGTGCCAGCAGTGACAACCTGGTAGCGGGTACCAATGAGCAGTTCTTC
CASSDNLVAGTNEQFF
>TRBD2|-|TRBV5-1|TRBJ2-7
TGCGCCAGCAGTGTCTCCGGGACTAGTTCCCATGAGCAGTACTTC
CASSVSGTSSHEQYF
>-|many|TRBV28|TRBJ2-3
TGTGCCAGCAGTGGGCTCACAGATACGCAGTATTTT
CASSGLTDTQYF
>-|many|TRBV5-4|TRBJ2-1
TGTGCCAGCAGCTTGGTCCTATCTTCCCGGGACCCCGGGGATGAGCAGTTCTTC
CASSLVLSSRDPGDEQFF
>-|many|TRBV6-5|TRBJ2-5
TGTGCCAGCAGTTACTCCCCCCGAGCACAACAAGAGACCCAGTACTTC
CASSYSPRAQQETQYF
>-|few|TRBV29-1|TRBJ2-5
TGCAGCGTAGGCGGCAGGCCAGTTCCTGGCAATGAGCAGTACTTC
CSVGGRPVPGNEQYF
>-|many|TRBV11-3|TRBJ2-3
TGTGCCAGCAGCTTAGAAGGGGTCGGACTGACAGATACGCAGTATTTT
CASSLEGVGLTDTQYF
>TRBD2|-|TRBV7-8|TRBJ2-5
TGTGCCAGCAGCTTAGCGTCTGGTCGACTAGCGGGGAGGGAGCAGTACTTC
CASSLASGRLAGREQYF